Sequencing of this TCR beta chain was carried out in a study of cytomegalovirus exposure and HLA in healthy donors. For the study at large: The 110 or so validation repertoires used a platform that matched the one used for the approximately 610 first-cohort repertoires, as a later analysis reported. Study-level results: Cytomegalovirus-associated TCR beta chains were listed, numbering 150 to 200.

Concerning this clone: Its antigen is currently unknown.

The CDR3 sequence is 14 residues long. Germline V gene sequence: CDR1 SGHVS, CDR2 FQNEAQ. V dropped 8 bases and J dropped 4; count of bases not matched to a gene: 2. Repertoires were generated with immunoSEQ multiplex PCR, while TCRdb's copy carries only in-frame clones and drops some. The sample yields more than 110,000 clones, approximately 84% seen once. V gene TRBV7-8 combines with J gene TRBJ1-6, with TRBD1 matching over 10 bases. The source material was PBMCs. This receptor was identified in a young woman in good health and CMV-seronegative. Here the CDR3 DNA reads TGTGCCAGCGGGACAGGGGATTATAATTCACCCCTCCACTTT. This encodes CASGTGDYNSPLHF.